This T cell receptor (beta chain) came from a study of Tregs in tolerant kidney transplant recipients. From germline, CDR1 is SGHVS and CDR2 FQNEAQ. The CDR3 contains 18 residues. V was shortened by 4 bases and J by 0 bases, with 19 bases between the two germline ends. Method: immunoSEQ multiplex PCR; TCRdb's copy keeps in-frame clones and lacks some. The sample contains tens of thousands of clones, roughly 93% of which appear only once. Recipients received nonmyeloablative bone marrow transplants from related graft donors, with transient mixed chimerism. The source was CD4+ T cells from blood (PBMCs), collected 12 months after the transplant. This TCR was sampled from a human patient who received a combined kidney and bone marrow transplant. Some T cells may have come from the graft donor. The V and J genes are TRBV7-8 and TRBJ1-5; TRBD1 is a possible D gene (6 bases). CDR3 residues: CASSSFGRDTVSNQPQHF. In DNA, the CDR3 is TGTGCCAGCAGCTCATTCGGCCGGGACACCGTTAGCAATCAGCCCCAGCATTTT.